This T cell receptor beta chain came from a study of memory CD4+ T cells and cytomegalovirus serostatus. The sort gate was single viable CD3+CD4+CD8-CD45RO+ cells for memory CD4+ T cells. Generated by immunoSEQ multiplex PCR, the TCRdb table keeps only in-frame clones and is missing some. The table shows tens of thousands of clones, with 82% occurring only once. Trimming took 5 bases from V and 9 from J, leaving 27 bases between them. Germline CDR1 is SGHAT and CDR2 is FQNNGV. The CDR3 runs to 17 residues. This chain links TRBV11-2 with TRBJ2-3; possible D gene TRBD1, 6 bases. Sequenced: memory CD4+ T cells from blood. This clonotype originated in an adult in good health and CMV-seronegative. Some clones in this sample may be carry-over from other donors' samples. CDR3 nucleotides: TGTGCCAGCAGCCTAGGGGGTATCCGGGACCTAAAGGGCACGCAGTATTTT. Protein: CASSLGGIRDLKGTQYF. Full variable domain (outside the CDR3, taken from reference TRBV11-2 and TRBJ2-3): EAGVAQSPRYKIIEKRQSVAFWCNPISGHATLYWYQQILGQGPKLLIQFQNNGVVDDSQLPKDRFSAERLKGVDSTLKIQPAKLEDSAVYLCASSLGGIRDLKGTQYFGPGTRLTVL.